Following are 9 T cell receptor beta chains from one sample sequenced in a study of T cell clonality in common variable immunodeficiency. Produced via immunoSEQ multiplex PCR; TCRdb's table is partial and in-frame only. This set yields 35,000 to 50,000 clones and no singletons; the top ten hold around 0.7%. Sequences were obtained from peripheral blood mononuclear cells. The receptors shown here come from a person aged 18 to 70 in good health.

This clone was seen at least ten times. CDR3 region: CASSLNSYNEQFF. The sequenced CDR3 bases are TGTGCCAGCAGCTTAAATAGCTACAATGAG. The chain couples TRBV7-9 to TRBJ2-1; unclear D gene. The DNA ends 3 residues before the CDR3 does, and the rest of the CDR3 is filled in from the germline J gene. The V and J ends lost 2 bases and 3 bases respectively, with 5 bases between them. The CDR3 is 13 residues long. Germline-derived CDR1 and CDR2 are SEHNR and FQNEAQ (reference sequence). The entire variable domain, with the rest obtained from reference TRBV7-9 and TRBJ2-1, is as follows: DTGVSQNPRHKITKRGQNVTFRCDPISEHNRLYWYRQTLGQGPEFLTYFQNEAQLEKSRLLSDRFSAERPKGSFSTLEIQRTEQGDSAMYLCASSLNSYNEQFFGPGTRLTVL.

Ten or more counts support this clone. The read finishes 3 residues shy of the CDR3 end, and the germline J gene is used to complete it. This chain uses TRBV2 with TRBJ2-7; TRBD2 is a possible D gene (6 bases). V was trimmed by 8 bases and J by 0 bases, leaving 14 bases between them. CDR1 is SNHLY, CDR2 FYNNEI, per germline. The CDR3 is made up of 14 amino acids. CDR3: CASLVGGVSYEQYF. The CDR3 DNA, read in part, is TGTGCCAGCCTGGTCGGCGGGGTCTCCTACGAG.

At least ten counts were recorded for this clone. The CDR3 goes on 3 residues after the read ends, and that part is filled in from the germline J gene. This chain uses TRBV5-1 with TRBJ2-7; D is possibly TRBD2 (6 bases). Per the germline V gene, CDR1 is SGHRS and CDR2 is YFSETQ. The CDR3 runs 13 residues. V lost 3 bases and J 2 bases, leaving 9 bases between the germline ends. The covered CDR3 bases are TGCGCCAGCAGCTCAACGGGGGCCTACGAG. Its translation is CASSSTGAYE. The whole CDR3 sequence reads CASSSTGAYEQYF.

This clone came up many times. Incomplete CDR3 DNA: TGTGCCAGTAGACTTACCGGGACAGGGGAGACC. Amino acid sequence: CASRLTGTGET. The entire CDR3 reads CASRLTGTGETQYF. V and J are TRBV19 and TRBJ2-5; 9 bases agree with TRBD1. From the germline J gene comes the end of the CDR3, since the read stops 3 residues before it. The CDR3 covers 14 residues. J lost 5 bases, V lost 6 bases, and 7 bases had no gene match. CDR1 is LNHDA, CDR2 SQIVND, per germline (reference sequence). Full variable domain (remainder filled in from reference TRBV19 and TRBJ2-5): DGGITQSPKYLFRKEGQNVTLSCEQNLNHDAMYWYRQDPGQGLRLIYYSQIVNDFQKGDIAEGYSVSREKKESFPLTVTSAQKNPTAFYLCASRLTGTGETQYFGPGTRLLVL.

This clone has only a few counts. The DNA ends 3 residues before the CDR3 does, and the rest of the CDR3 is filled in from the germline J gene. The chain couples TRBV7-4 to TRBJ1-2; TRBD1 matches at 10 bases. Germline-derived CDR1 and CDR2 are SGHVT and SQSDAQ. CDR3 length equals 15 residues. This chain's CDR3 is CASSSTGGSYNDYTF. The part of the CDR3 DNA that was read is TGTGCCAGCAGCTCGACAGGGGGCTCCTACAATGAC.

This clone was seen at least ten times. The CDR3 spells CASRATGGMGETQYF. CDR3 bases read: TGTGCCAGCAGAGCCACAGGGGGCATGGGTGAGACC. The V gene is TRBV12-3 or TRBV12-4, the J gene TRBJ2-5; 9 nucleotides line up with TRBD1. The CDR3 goes on 3 residues after the read ends, and that part is filled in from the germline J gene. CDR3 length: 15 residues. After removal of 6 bases from V and 5 bases from J, the junction contained 10 bases not matched to a gene.

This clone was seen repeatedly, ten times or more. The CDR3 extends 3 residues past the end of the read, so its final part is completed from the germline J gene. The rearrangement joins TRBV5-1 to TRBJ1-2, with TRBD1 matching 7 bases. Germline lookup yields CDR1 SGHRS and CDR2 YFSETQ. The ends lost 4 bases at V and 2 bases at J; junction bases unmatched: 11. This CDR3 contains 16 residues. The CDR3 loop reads CASSALNRGSNYGYTF. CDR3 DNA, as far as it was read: TGCGCCAGCAGCGCGCTTAACAGGGGTTCCAACTATGGC. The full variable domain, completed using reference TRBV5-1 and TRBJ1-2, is KAGVTQTPRYLIKTRGQQVTLSCSPISGHRSVSWYQQTPGQGLQFLFEYFSETQRNKGNFPGRFSGRQFSNSRSEMNVSTLELGDSALYLCASSALNRGSNYGYTFGSGTRLTVV.

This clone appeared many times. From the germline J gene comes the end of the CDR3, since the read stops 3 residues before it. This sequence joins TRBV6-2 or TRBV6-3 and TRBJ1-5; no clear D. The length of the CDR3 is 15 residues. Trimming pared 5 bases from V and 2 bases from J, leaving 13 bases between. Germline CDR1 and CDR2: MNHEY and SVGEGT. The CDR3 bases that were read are TGTGCCAGCAGTCAAGGGTTGATGGGCAATCAGCCC. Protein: CASSQGLMGNQP. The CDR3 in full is CASSQGLMGNQPQHF.

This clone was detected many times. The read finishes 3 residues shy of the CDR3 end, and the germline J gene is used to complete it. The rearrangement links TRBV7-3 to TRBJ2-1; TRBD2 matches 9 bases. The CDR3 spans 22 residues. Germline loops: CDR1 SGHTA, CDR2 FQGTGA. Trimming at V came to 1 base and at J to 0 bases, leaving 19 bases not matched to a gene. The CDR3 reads CASSLIVPQRGAHLISYNEQFF. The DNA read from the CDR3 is TGTGCCAGCAGCTTAATAGTTCCCCAGCGGGGGGCCCATCTCATCTCCTACAATGAG.